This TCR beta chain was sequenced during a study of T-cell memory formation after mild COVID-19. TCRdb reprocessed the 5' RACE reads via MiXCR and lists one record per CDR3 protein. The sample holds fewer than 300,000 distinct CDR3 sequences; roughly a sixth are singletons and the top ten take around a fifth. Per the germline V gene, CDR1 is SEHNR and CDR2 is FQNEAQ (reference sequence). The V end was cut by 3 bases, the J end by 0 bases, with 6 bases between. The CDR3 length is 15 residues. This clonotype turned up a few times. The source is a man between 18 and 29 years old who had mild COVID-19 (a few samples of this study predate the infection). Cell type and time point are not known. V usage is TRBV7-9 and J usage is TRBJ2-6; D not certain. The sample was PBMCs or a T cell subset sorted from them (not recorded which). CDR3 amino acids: CASSFASSGANVLTF. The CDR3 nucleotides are TGTGCCAGCAGCTTTGCGAGCTCTGGGGCCAACGTCCTGACTTTC.